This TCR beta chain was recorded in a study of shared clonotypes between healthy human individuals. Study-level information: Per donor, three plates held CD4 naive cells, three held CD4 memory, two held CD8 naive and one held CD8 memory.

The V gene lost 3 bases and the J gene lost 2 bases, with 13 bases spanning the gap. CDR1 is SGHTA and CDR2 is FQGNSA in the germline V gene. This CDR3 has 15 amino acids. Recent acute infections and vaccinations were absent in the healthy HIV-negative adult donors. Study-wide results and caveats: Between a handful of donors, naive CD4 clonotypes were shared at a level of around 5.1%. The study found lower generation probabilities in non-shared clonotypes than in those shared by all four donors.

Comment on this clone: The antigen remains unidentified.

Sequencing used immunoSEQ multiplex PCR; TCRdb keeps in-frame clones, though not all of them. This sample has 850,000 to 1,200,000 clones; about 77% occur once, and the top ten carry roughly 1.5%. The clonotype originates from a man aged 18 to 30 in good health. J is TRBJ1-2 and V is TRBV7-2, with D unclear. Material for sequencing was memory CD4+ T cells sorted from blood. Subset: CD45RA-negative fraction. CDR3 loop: CASSFQLKKNYGYTF. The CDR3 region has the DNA TGTGCCAGCAGCTTTCAACTAAAAAAAAACTATGGCTACACCTTC.